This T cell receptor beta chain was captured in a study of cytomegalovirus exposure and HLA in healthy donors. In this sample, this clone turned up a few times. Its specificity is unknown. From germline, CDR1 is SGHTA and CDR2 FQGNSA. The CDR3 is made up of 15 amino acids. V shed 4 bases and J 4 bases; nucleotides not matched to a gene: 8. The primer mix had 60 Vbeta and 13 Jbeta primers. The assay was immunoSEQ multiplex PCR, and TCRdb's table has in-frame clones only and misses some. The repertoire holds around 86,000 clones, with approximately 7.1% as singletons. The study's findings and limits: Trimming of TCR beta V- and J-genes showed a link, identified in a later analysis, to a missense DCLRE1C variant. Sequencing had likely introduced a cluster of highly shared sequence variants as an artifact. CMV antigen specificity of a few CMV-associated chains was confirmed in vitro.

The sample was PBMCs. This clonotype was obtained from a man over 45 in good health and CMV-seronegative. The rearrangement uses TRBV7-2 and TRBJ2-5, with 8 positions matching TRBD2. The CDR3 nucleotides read TGTGCCAGCAGCTCCAGCGGGGGCTGGGGAGAGACCCAGTACTTC. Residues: CASSSSGGWGETQYF.